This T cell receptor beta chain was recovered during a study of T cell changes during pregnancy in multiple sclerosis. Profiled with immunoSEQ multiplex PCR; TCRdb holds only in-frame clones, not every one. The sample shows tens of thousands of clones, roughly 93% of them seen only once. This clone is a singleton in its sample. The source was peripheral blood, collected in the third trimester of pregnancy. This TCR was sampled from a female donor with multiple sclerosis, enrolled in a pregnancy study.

CDR3 residues: CASTLGLLNTEAFF. Written as DNA, the CDR3 is TGTGCCAGCACTCTGGGACTGCTCAACACTGAAGCTTTCTTT. The chain joins TRBV7-9 to TRBJ1-1, with D tentatively TRBD1 (5 bases). V was shortened by 7 bases and J by 2 bases, with 14 bases between the two germline ends. CDR1 and CDR2 from the germline V gene are SEHNR and FQNEAQ (reference sequence). This CDR3 is 14 amino acids long.